A single sample is the source of the 7 T cell receptor beta chains below, sequenced in a study of T cells in localized non-small cell lung cancer. Sequencing was performed with immunoSEQ multiplex PCR; in TCRdb, only in-frame clones are kept and a portion is missing. The table shows roughly 33,000 clones, with roughly 86% occurring only once. The sample consisted of peripheral blood, taken before any cancer treatment. Receptors originate from a woman aged 35-75 years with stage I lung adenocarcinoma.

V usage is TRBV5-5 and J usage is TRBJ1-3, with D maybe TRBD1 (6 bases). Germline V gives CDR1 SGHKS, CDR2 YYEKEE (reference sequence). The CDR3 is made up of 15 amino acids. Trimming removed 4 bases at V and 0 bases at J, with 11 bases between. CDR3: CASSTGQNSGNTIYF. In DNA, the CDR3 is TGTGCCAGCAGCACCGGACAGAACTCTGGAAACACCATATATTTT. Drawing the rest from reference TRBV5-5 and TRBJ1-3, the complete variable domain is DAGVTQSPTHLIKTRGQQVTLRCSPISGHKSVSWYQQVLGQGPQFIFQYYEKEERGRGNFPDRFSARQFPNYSSELNVNALLLGDSALYLCASSTGQNSGNTIYFGEGSWLTVV.

This rearrangement joins TRBV6-5 to TRBJ1-1; D is unresolved. The CDR3 sequence is 16 residues long. The V and J ends lost 0 bases and 5 bases respectively, with 16 bases between them. CDR1 is MNHEY and CDR2 is SVGAGI in the germline V gene. The CDR3 nucleotides read TGTGCCAGCAGTTACTCGAAGGTTAAAGGTGGAACTGAAGCTTTCTTT. Its protein is CASSYSKVKGGTEAFF.

V usage is TRBV5-6 and J usage is TRBJ1-1; possibly TRBD1 for D (5 bases). CDR3 length: 15 residues. The V gene lost 0 bases and the J gene lost 4 bases, with 13 bases spanning the gap. Germline CDR1 and CDR2: SGHDT and YYEEEE. CDR3 sequence reads: CASSLEVRVFTEAFF. CDR3 in DNA: TGTGCCAGCAGCTTGGAAGTCAGGGTGTTCACTGAAGCTTTCTTT.

The chain uses TRBV7-2 and TRBJ2-5; D may be TRBD1 or TRBD2 (5 bases each). This CDR3 is 16 amino acids long. The V end lost 3 bases, the J end lost 5 bases, and 19 bases lay between the germline ends. The germline V gene encodes CDR1 SGHTA and CDR2 FQGNSA. The CDR3 sequence: CASSFGGTTSWETQYF. The CDR3 DNA reads TGTGCCAGCAGCTTTGGGGGTACAACCTCGTGGGAGACCCAGTACTTC.

This clone was seen more than once but under ten times. The V gene is TRBV6-1, the J gene TRBJ2-6; possible D gene TRBD2, 6 bases. The V and J ends lost 8 bases and 1 base respectively, with 12 bases between them. The germline V gene encodes CDR1 MNHNS and CDR2 SASEGT. This CDR3 spans 15 amino acids. CDR3: CASGGELSGANVLTF. CDR3 coding DNA: TGTGCCAGCGGCGGGGAGCTATCTGGGGCCAACGTCCTGACTTTC.

The chain couples TRBV11-1 to TRBJ2-1; tentative D call: TRBD2 (5 bases). This CDR3 is built from 17 residues. The V end lost 2 bases, the J end lost 2 bases, and 16 bases lay between the germline ends. CDR1 is SGHAT and CDR2 is FQDESV in the germline V gene (reference sequence). The CDR3 reads CASSLNRGLATYNEQFF. In DNA, the CDR3 is TGTGCCAGCAGCTTAAATCGGGGTTTAGCTACCTACAATGAGCAGTTCTTC.

The V gene is TRBV7-2, the J gene TRBJ2-5, with a tentative D call TRBD1 (5 bases). The germline V gene encodes CDR1 SGHTA and CDR2 FQGNSA. V dropped 5 bases and J dropped 4 bases, with 14 bases sitting between them. The length of the CDR3 is 14 residues. CDR3 residues: CASSPGARGETQYF. The CDR3 nucleotides are TGTGCCAGCAGCCCTGGGGCCCGAGGAGAGACCCAGTACTTC.